This TCR beta chain is drawn from a study of vaccination and CD4 T cells after COVID-19. Specified treatment: roughly 11-day PBMC culture with coronavirus spike peptide pools or control peptides (ViraFEST assay). Peptide-pool expansion of antigen-specific T cells preceded TCR sequencing in ViraFEST. Points from the study as a whole: The median count of SARS-CoV-2-reactive clonotypes rose from about 20 to 38, not significantly.

CD4+ T cells that had been cultured provided DNA sequenced with the Oncomine TCR Beta short-read assay. TCRdb redid the calling of the PCR reads with MiXCR, one entry per CDR3 protein. The data hold 9,500 to 15,000 distinct CDR3 sequences, with around half observed a single time. Remarks on this clonotype: What it binds is not known.

Germline values: CDR1 SGHVS, CDR2 FNYEAQ. CDR3 size: 15 residues. The V segment lost 5 bases and the J segment 2 bases; nucleotides outside the gene matches: 7. The material sequenced was cultured CD4+ T cells from blood, taken after SARS-CoV-2 vaccination. The receptor was isolated from a human donor with COVID-19. This rearrangement joins TRBV7-6 to TRBJ2-7; the match to TRBD1 covers 9 bases. The CDR3 here is CASSAGTGKTYEQYF. For the CDR3, the DNA is TGTGCCAGCAGCGCCGGGACAGGGAAAACCTACGAGCAGTACTTC. Together with reference TRBV7-6 and TRBJ2-7, the CDR3 gives the full variable domain: GAGVSQSPRYKVTKRGQDVALRCDPISGHVSLYWYRQALGQGPEFLTYFNYEAQQDKSGLPNDRFSAERPEGSISTLTIQRTEQRDSAMYRCASSAGTGKTYEQYFGPGTRLTVT.